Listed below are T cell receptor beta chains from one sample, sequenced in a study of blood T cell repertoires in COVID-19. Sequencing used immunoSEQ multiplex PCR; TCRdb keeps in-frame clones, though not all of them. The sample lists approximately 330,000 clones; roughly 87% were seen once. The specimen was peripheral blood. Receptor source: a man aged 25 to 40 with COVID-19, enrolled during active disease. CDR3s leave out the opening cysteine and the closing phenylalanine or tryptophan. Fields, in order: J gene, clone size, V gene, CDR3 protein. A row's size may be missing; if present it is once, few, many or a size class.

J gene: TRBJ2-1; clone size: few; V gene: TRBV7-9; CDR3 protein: ASGTGTAYNEQF
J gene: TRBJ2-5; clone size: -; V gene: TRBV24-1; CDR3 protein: ATSDPGVPETQY
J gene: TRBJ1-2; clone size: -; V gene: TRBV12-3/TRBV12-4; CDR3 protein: ASRGTGASGYT
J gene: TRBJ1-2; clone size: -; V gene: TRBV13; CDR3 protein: ASSPPDRSRGGYT
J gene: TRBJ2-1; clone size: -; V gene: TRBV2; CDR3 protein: ASSKIAGGGNEQF
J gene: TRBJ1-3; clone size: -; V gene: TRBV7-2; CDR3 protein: ASSLAIAAGGGNTIY
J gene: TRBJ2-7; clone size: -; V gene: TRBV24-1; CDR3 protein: ATSDKDRGDSYEQY
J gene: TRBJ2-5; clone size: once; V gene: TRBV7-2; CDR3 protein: ASSFQRGGRETQY
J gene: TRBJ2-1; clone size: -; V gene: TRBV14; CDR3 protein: ASSQDLVAGQGARKTYNEQF
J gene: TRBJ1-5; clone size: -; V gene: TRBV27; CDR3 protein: ASSPTALLGGPRNQPQH
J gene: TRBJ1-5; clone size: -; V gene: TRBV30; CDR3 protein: AWTNGQTSQPQH
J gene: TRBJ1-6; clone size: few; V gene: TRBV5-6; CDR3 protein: ASSLRGLGSPLH
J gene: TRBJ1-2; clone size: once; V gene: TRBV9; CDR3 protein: ASSDLGQGSYGYT
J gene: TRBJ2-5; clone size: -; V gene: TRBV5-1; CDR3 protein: ASRAGVPETQY
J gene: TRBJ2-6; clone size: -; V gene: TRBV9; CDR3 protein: ASSVDPGLLAGANVLT
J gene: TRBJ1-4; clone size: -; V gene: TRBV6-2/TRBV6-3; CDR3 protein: ASSLGGSNEKLF
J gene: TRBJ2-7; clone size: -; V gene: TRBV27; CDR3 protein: ASSLFPDRGVYEQY
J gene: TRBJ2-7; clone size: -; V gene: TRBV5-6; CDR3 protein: ASSSGQGKGYEQY
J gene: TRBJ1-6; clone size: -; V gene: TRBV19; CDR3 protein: ATQSGGARNSPLH
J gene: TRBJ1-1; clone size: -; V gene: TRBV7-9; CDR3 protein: ASSLAGGMNTEAF
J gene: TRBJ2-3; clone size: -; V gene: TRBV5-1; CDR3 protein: ASSLGLAGTDTQY
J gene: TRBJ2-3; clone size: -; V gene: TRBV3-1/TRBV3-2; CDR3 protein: ASSLGTSGRGDTQY
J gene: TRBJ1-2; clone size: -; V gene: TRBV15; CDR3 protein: ATTLDDRVSGYT
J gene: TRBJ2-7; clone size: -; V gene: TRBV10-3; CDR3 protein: AISASPGGPIYEQY
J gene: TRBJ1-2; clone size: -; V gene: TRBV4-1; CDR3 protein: ASSQDSRVNYGYT
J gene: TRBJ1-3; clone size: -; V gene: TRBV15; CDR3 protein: ATSSGQGFEGTIY
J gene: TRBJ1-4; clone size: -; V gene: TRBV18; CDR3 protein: ASSRGAQPLEKLF